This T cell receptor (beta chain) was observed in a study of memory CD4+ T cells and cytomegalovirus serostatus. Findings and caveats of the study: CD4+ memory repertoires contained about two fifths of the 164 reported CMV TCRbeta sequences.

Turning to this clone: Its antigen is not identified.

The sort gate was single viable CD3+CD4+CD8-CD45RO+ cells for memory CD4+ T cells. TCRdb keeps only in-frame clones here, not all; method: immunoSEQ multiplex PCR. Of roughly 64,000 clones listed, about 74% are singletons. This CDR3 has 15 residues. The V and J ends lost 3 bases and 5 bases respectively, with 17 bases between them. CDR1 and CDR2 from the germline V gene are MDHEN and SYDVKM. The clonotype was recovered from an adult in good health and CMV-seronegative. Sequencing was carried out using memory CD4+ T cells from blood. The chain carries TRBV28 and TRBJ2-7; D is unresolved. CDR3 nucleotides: TGTGCCAGCAGTTTGGGTGGTAATCTAGGGCACGAGCAGTACTTC. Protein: CASSLGGNLGHEQYF.